This T cell receptor beta chain was obtained from a study of T cells in Graves' hyperthyroidism and ophthalmopathy. CDR3 length: 16 residues. The V and J ends lost 7 bases and 11 bases respectively, with 26 bases between them. The V gene's germline CDR1 is KGHDR and CDR2 SFDVKD. RNA transcripts gave rise to amplified TCR beta CDR3 regions. HTBI primers drove first-round RT-PCR of the TCR CDR3. TCRdb independently ran MiXCR on the multiplex PCR reads; one entry per CDR3 protein. The repertoire holds hundreds of thousands of distinct CDR3 sequences, with about 45% as singletons. The sequence came from an adult man with Graves' disease, either hyperthyroidism or ophthalmopathy (not recorded which). Sequencing was performed on peripheral blood or thyroid tissue (not recorded which). The chain is built from TRBV24-1 and TRBJ1-5; a weak D match, TRBD1 (5 bases). The CDR3, as DNA: TGTGCCACCAGCATGGCCGGGACGGCAGGAGGGGAGACCCAGCATTTT. Its protein is CATSMAGTAGGETQHF.